This T cell receptor beta chain was retrieved from a study of response to subunit inactivated influenza vaccine. Study-level results: The authors proposed limited new T cell recruitment per seasonal influenza vaccination.

The length of the CDR3 is 13 residues. Germline loops: CDR1 SGHTA, CDR2 FQGTGA. V was clipped by 0 bases and J by 6 bases, with 9 bases between them. This clonotype was seen only a few times. Its target is unknown. TCRdb re-called the RT-PCR reads through MiXCR, storing one row per CDR3 protein. Of roughly 170,000 distinct CDR3 sequences detected, 9.2% appear once; the ten largest clones hold roughly a tenth. Sample: non-naive T cells sorted from PBMCs, taken on the day of vaccination. The receptor was derived from a man aged 50 or older who received an inactivated influenza vaccine. The chain links TRBV7-3 to TRBJ2-7; D is unresolved. The CDR3 reads CASSLTGSSEQYF. DNA for the CDR3: TGTGCCAGCAGCTTAACAGGGTCGAGCGAGCAGTACTTC.